The 20 T cell receptor beta chains listed next were all sequenced from one sample in a study of blood T cell repertoires in COVID-19. Clones were sequenced by immunoSEQ multiplex PCR, and TCRdb holds only the in-frame ones, with some missing. The sample lists some 180,000 clones, 90% seen once, with around 0.63% in the top ten. The sample comprised peripheral blood. These receptors originate from a man aged 50 or older with acute or convalescent COVID-19.

The chain uses TRBV7-2 and TRBJ1-2; the match to TRBD1 covers 8 bases. The germline CDR1 and CDR2 sequences are SGHTA and FQGNSA. Trimming took 8 bases from V and 7 from J; bases not matched to a gene: 6. The CDR3 loop spans 12 amino acids. The CDR3 DNA is TGTGCCAGCCTAGCAGGGGGCCTTGGCTACACCTTC. Encoded protein: CASLAGGLGYTF.

This sequence joins TRBV7-6 and TRBJ2-7, with 13 bases fitting TRBD2. With 5 bases clipped from V and 6 bases from J, the junction kept 10 bases outside the gene matches. The CDR3 is 16 residues long. Per the germline V gene, CDR1 is SGHVS and CDR2 is FNYEAQ. The CDR3 nucleotides read TGTGCCAGCAGCCCTCTCGGACTAGCGGGAGCATCCGAGCAGTACTTC. Amino acids: CASSPLGLAGASEQYF.

This chain uses TRBV11-2 with TRBJ2-7; D is undetermined. CDR3 length: 12 residues. CDR1 and CDR2 (germline): SGHAT, FQNNGV. The germline V and J ends were trimmed by 1 base and 4 bases, with 5 bases remaining between them. The CDR3: CASSLGAYEQYF. The CDR3 bases are TGTGCCAGCAGCTTAGGGGCATACGAGCAGTACTTC.

This clone came up once. The chain couples TRBV5-1 to TRBJ2-7, with TRBD1 identical over 12 bases. V shed 4 bases, J shed 5 bases, and the junction held 7 bases outside the gene matches. CDR1 SGHRS and CDR2 YFSETQ come from the germline V gene. The CDR3 sequence is 15 residues long. The CDR3 DNA follows: TGCGCCAGCAGCCCGACCGGGACAGGGGGCGACGAGCAGTACTTC. Residues: CASSPTGTGGDEQYF.

This sequence joins TRBV6-5 and TRBJ1-2; TRBD1 aligns across 12 bases. This CDR3 contains 14 residues. J lost 7 bases, V lost 6 bases, and 6 bases had no gene match. Germline loops: CDR1 MNHEY, CDR2 SVGAGI. The CDR3 DNA sequence: TGTGCCAGCAGGGGGGGACAGGGGGCTGGTGGCTACACCTTC. It translates to CASRGGQGAGGYTF.

V gene TRBV7-9 combines with J gene TRBJ2-1, with D hard to call. V was cut by 5 bases and J by 4 bases, with 3 bases left in between. The CDR3 covers 11 residues. In germline, CDR1 is SEHNR, CDR2 FQNEAQ (reference sequence). DNA of the CDR3: TGTGCCAGCAGCATATACAATGAGCAGTTCTTC. This gives the protein CASSIYNEQFF.

This clone came up once. This rearrangement joins TRBV3-1 (or the pseudogene TRBV3-2) to TRBJ2-1; the D gene is possibly TRBD2 (5 bases). Looked up from germline, CDR1 is LGHDT and CDR2 is YNNKEL (reference sequence). CDR3 size: 16 residues. V shed 3 bases and J shed 8 bases, with 20 bases lying between them. CDR3 region: CASSHRPVRGGDEQFF. The DNA of the CDR3 is TGTGCCAGCAGCCATAGACCCGTTCGGGGTGGTGATGAGCAGTTCTTC.

The rearrangement joins TRBV4-3 to TRBJ2-2, with D unresolved. The CDR3 has 13 amino acids. CDR1 LGHNA and CDR2 YSLEER come from the germline V gene. V was cut by 1 base and J by 6 bases, with 6 bases left in between. The DNA of the CDR3 is TGCGCCAGCAGCCAAGTTCGGGCCGGGGAGCTGTTTTTT. This gives the protein CASSQVRAGELFF.

The chain employs TRBV7-9 and TRBJ2-3; TRBD2 aligns across 9 bases. Germline V lookup: CDR1 SEHNR, CDR2 FQNEAQ (reference sequence). The junction had 13 bases not matched to a gene; V was cut back by 4 bases and J by 5 bases. The CDR3 covers 17 residues. CDR3 coding DNA: TGTGCCAGCAGCTCGGGCCTTGGCGGGGGGGCAGGAGATACGCAGTATTTT. It specifies CASSSGLGGGAGDTQYF.

The V gene is TRBV30, the J gene TRBJ1-1, with D perhaps matching TRBD1 (5 bases). Germline CDR1 GTSNPN, CDR2 SVGIG (reference sequence). The germline V and J ends were trimmed by 5 bases and 0 bases, with 10 bases remaining between them. The CDR3 is 13 amino acids. Here the CDR3 reads CAWDQGLNTEAFF. The CDR3 DNA follows: TGTGCCTGGGACCAGGGTCTGAACACTGAAGCTTTCTTT.

The chain carries TRBV19 and TRBJ2-7; D perhaps matches TRBD1 (6 bases). Deletions cut 5 bases from V and 1 base from J, with 12 bases between. The CDR3 length is 14 residues. Germline CDR1 LNHDA, CDR2 SQIVND (reference sequence). DNA for the CDR3: TGTGCCAGTAGTTTTACAGGGCTGTCCTACGAGCAGTACTTC. Protein product: CASSFTGLSYEQYF.

The chain has TRBV28 and TRBJ1-4; possible D gene TRBD1, 6 bases. V was shortened by 5 bases and J by 0 bases, with 16 bases between the two germline ends. CDR3 length: 17 amino acids. Germline loops: CDR1 MDHEN, CDR2 SYDVKM. The CDR3 here is CASSPVGRGATNEKLFF. The CDR3 coding sequence is TGTGCCAGCAGTCCAGTGGGCAGGGGAGCAACTAATGAAAAACTGTTTTTT.

The J gene is TRBJ2-3, the V gene TRBV15, with D possibly being TRBD2 (5 bases). Germline loops: CDR1 LNHNV, CDR2 YYDKDF (reference sequence). The V end lost 5 bases, the J end lost 0 bases, and 15 bases lay between the germline ends. This CDR3 has 16 residues. Here the CDR3 DNA reads TGTGCCACCAGCCCGAGGGCCCCAGTTAGCACAGATACGCAGTATTTT. The encoded protein is CATSPRAPVSTDTQYF.

CDR3: CARKDRGLYGYTF. Written as DNA, the CDR3 is TGTGCCAGAAAGGACAGGGGGCTTTATGGCTACACCTTC. The chain couples TRBV5-3 to TRBJ1-2; 11 bases agree with TRBD1. TRBV5-3 is labeled an ORF, and its function is uncertain. CDR3 size: 13 residues. V gave up 6 bases and J gave up 5 bases; unmatched junction bases: 3.

The chain has TRBV4-1 and TRBJ2-6; 7 bases map to TRBD1. Germline trimming cut 3 bases from V and 0 bases from J; bases unmatched to any gene: 14. In germline, CDR1 is MGHRA, CDR2 YSYEKL. This CDR3 contains 20 residues. DNA of the CDR3: TGCGCCAGCAGCCATTATATTCCGGGACAGAGGAGCTCTGGGGCCAACGTCCTGACTTTC. It is translated as CASSHYIPGQRSSGANVLTF.

The chain links TRBV10-2 to TRBJ2-5; 10 bases match TRBD2. The CDR3 spans 16 residues. Germline assignment: CDR1 WSHSY and CDR2 SAAADI. Trimming cost V 2 bases and J 5 bases; bases outside gene matches: 8. The CDR3 loop is CASSEPRTSGGETQYF. The CDR3 DNA reads TGCGCCAGCAGTGAGCCCAGGACTAGCGGTGGGGAGACCCAGTACTTC.

In this sample, this clone turned up once. This sequence joins TRBV19 and TRBJ2-1; 9 bases line up with TRBD2. V shed 5 bases and J 5 bases; nucleotides not matched to a gene: 7. The CDR3 sequence is 15 residues long. CDR1 is LNHDA, CDR2 SQIVND, per germline (reference sequence). In DNA, the CDR3 is TGTGCCAGTAGTTTGGGCGGGGGGGGTAACAATGAGCAGTTCTTC. Translation gives CASSLGGGGNNEQFF.

This chain joins TRBV12-3 or TRBV12-4 and TRBJ2-2; no definite D call. V dropped 4 bases and J dropped 5 bases, with 5 bases sitting between them. This CDR3 spans 12 amino acids. CDR3 DNA sequence: TGTGCCAGCAGTTATAATACCGGGGAGCTGTTTTTT. It specifies CASSYNTGELFF.

This chain links TRBV19 with TRBJ1-5; TRBD1 is a possible D gene (6 bases). The CDR3 covers 14 residues. Looked up from germline, CDR1 is LNHDA and CDR2 is SQIVND (reference sequence). The V end was cut by 9 bases, the J end by 2 bases, with 14 bases between. The CDR3 bases are TGTGCCAGCGGAGAGGGGGGGGGCAATCAGCCCCAGCATTTT. It specifies CASGEGGGNQPQHF.

This chain connects TRBV6-5 to TRBJ2-5, with 9 bases aligning to TRBD1. J lost 4 bases, V lost 6 bases, and 9 bases had no gene match. This CDR3 has 15 residues. Germline CDR1 and CDR2: MNHEY and SVGAGI. CDR3 sequence reads: CASSHGTGLRETQYF. The CDR3 bases are TGTGCCAGCAGCCACGGGACAGGGCTAAGAGAGACCCAGTACTTC.